The next 24 T cell receptor beta chains were all read from a single sample in a study of shared clonotypes between healthy human individuals. The data were produced by immunoSEQ multiplex PCR, yet TCRdb's version contains in-frame clones alone and is incomplete. The sample comprises some 680,000 clones, more than 70% of which are singletons, and 1.5% to 2% rests with the top ten. Sequenced: memory CD4+ T cells sorted from blood. The subset was: CD45RA-negative fraction. The source is a young woman in good health.

On this clone: This specimen includes other DNA sequences encoding the same CDR3. The CDR3 protein is CASSRDLSSYNEQFF. CDR3 DNA sequence: TGCGCCAGCAGCCGGGACCTCAGCTCCTACAATGAGCAGTTCTTC. V gene TRBV5-1 combines with J gene TRBJ2-1; D tentatively reads TRBD1 or TRBD2 (5 bases each). The length of the CDR3 is 15 residues. Looked up from germline, CDR1 is SGHRS and CDR2 is YFSETQ. V lost 4 bases to trimming and J lost 0 bases, with 11 bases between them.

The rearrangement uses TRBV5-4 and TRBJ2-7, with TRBD2 matching 9 bases. Germline CDR1 SGHNT, CDR2 YYREEE (reference sequence). V dropped 4 bases and J dropped 3; count of bases not matched to a gene: 8. CDR3 size: 15 residues. CDR3 nucleotides: TGTGCCAGCAGCCGGAGATTTAGCGGGAGCTACGAGCAGTACTTC. Its translation: CASSRRFSGSYEQYF. Together with reference TRBV5-4 and TRBJ2-7, the CDR3 gives the full variable domain: ETGVTQSPTHLIKTRGQQVTLRCSSQSGHNTVSWYQQALGQGPQFIFQYYREEENGRGNFPPRFSGLQFPNYSSELNVNALELDDSALYLCASSRRFSGSYEQYFGPGTRLTVT.

The chain links TRBV28 to TRBJ2-6, with unresolved D. The CDR3 contains 16 residues. Trimming removed 2 bases at V and 1 base at J, with 9 bases between. Germline V CDR1 and CDR2: MDHEN, SYDVKM. In nucleotides, the CDR3 is TGTGCCAGCAGTTTAAGGTTGGGGTCTGGGGCCAACGTCCTGACTTTC. The encoded protein is CASSLRLGSGANVLTF.

This CDR3 reads CASITSDTQYF. In DNA, the CDR3 is TGTGCCAGCATTACTTCAGATACGCAGTATTTT. This chain connects TRBV6-1 to TRBJ2-3; D call uncertain. Germline values: CDR1 MNHNS, CDR2 SASEGT. Trimming pared 7 bases from V and 4 bases from J, leaving 6 bases between. CDR3 length: 11 amino acids.

Details on this clone: Other DNA sequences in this sample translate to the same CDR3. J is TRBJ2-1 and V is TRBV7-2; unclear D gene. CDR1 is SGHTA, CDR2 FQGNSA, per germline. The germline V and J ends were trimmed by 1 base and 9 bases, with 7 bases remaining between them. The CDR3 is 12 residues long. The CDR3 bases are TGTGCCAGCAGCTTAGACTGGAGTGAGCAGTTCTTC. Translating it yields CASSLDWSEQFF.

V and J are TRBV7-8 and TRBJ1-5, with 8 nucleotides matching TRBD1. The CDR3 consists of 16 residues. Germline V gene data show CDR1 as SGHVS and CDR2 as FQNEAQ. J gave up 7 bases and V 4 bases, and 12 bases lay outside the gene matches. CDR3 sequence: CASSSYPHRGAQPQHF. The CDR3 nucleotides are TGTGCCAGCAGCTCTTACCCTCACAGGGGGGCGCAGCCCCAGCATTTT.

This clone came up many times. The sample holds other DNA sequences that translate to the same CDR3. This chain joins TRBV2 and TRBJ2-7, with 8 nucleotides matching TRBD1. The junction had 3 bases not matched to a gene; V was cut back by 3 bases and J by 2 bases. Germline V gene data show CDR1 as SNHLY and CDR2 as FYNNEI. The CDR3 is made up of 14 amino acids. CDR3 nucleotide sequence: TGTGCCAGCAGTGAGGACAGGGCCCCCTACGAGCAGTACTTC. Amino acids: CASSEDRAPYEQYF.

The chain carries TRBV5-1 and TRBJ1-4, with 8 bases fitting TRBD1. Losses at the gene ends were 4 bases for V and 8 bases for J; bases not matched to a gene: 7. Per the germline V gene, CDR1 is SGHRS and CDR2 is YFSETQ. This CDR3 spans 14 amino acids. The CDR3 sequence is CASSPTGDNEKLFF. The CDR3 DNA reads as TGCGCCAGCAGCCCGACAGGGGATAACGAAAAACTGTTTTTT.

J is TRBJ2-5 and V is TRBV5-4; 10 positions match TRBD2. This CDR3 is built from 15 residues. Germline V lookup: CDR1 SGHNT, CDR2 YYREEE (reference sequence). Unmatched junction bases numbered 5, after V lost 1 base and J lost 5 bases. The CDR3 nucleotides read TGTGCCAGCAGCTTGCCCGGGACTAGCGCGGAGACCCAGTACTTC. As protein: CASSLPGTSAETQYF.

J is TRBJ1-3 and V is TRBV18, with D unclear. V was trimmed by 4 bases and J by 0 bases, leaving 4 bases between them. The germline gives CDR1 KGHSH, CDR2 LQKENI. The CDR3 totals 13 residues. The CDR3 DNA reads as TGTGCCAGCTCACAAGGCTCTGGAAACACCATATATTTT. Its translation: CASSQGSGNTIYF.

This clone has ten or more counts. The chain recombines TRBV11-1 with TRBJ2-4, with TRBD1 as a possible D gene (5 bases). Deletions cut 8 bases from V and 9 bases from J, with 20 bases between. The CDR3 consists of 14 residues. The germline V gene has CDR1 SGHAT and CDR2 FQDESV (reference sequence). CDR3 bases: TGTGCCAGCGCTACAATTTCCCAGGGTGGCATTCAGTACTTC. Translation gives CASATISQGGIQYF.

The chain uses TRBV29-1 and TRBJ2-1; a weak D match, TRBD1 (6 bases). The V gene's germline CDR1 is SQVTM and CDR2 ANQGSEA. V lost 7 bases, J lost 7 bases, and 17 bases lay in between. This CDR3 has 13 residues. In DNA form, the CDR3 reads TGCAGCGCTGACAGGACTCTTGGTAATGAGCAGTTCTTC. Translating it yields CSADRTLGNEQFF.

The chain links TRBV11-2 to TRBJ2-7; perhaps TRBD2 as D (6 bases). There are 14 residues in the CDR3. CDR1 is SGHAT, CDR2 FQNNGV, per germline. V was trimmed by 5 bases and J by 6 bases, leaving 17 bases between them. CDR3 sequence (DNA): TGTGCCAGCAGCCGTTACGCGGGACCCCGCGAGCAGTACTTC. Amino acids: CASSRYAGPREQYF. The whole variable domain, remainder taken from reference TRBV11-2 and TRBJ2-7, is EAGVAQSPRYKIIEKRQSVAFWCNPISGHATLYWYQQILGQGPKLLIQFQNNGVVDDSQLPKDRFSAERLKGVDSTLKIQPAKLEDSAVYLCASSRYAGPREQYFGPGTRLTVT.

The table lists this clone with a count of one. The chain uses TRBV18 and TRBJ2-5; no reliable D call. V was shortened by 1 base and J by 4 bases, with 7 bases between the two germline ends. CDR1 and CDR2 (germline): KGHSH, LQKENI. The CDR3 runs 13 residues. CDR3 sequence (DNA): TGTGCCAGCTCACCACTGGGCGGAGAGACCCAGTACTTC. It encodes CASSPLGGETQYF.

The chain recombines TRBV5-1 with TRBJ2-2, with 8 bases fitting TRBD2. Germline trimming cut 0 bases from V and 3 bases from J; bases unmatched to any gene: 7. Per the germline V gene, CDR1 is SGHRS and CDR2 is YFSETQ. The CDR3 runs 17 residues. As DNA, the CDR3 is TGCGCCAGCAGCTTGGAACAGACAGCGGGAGACACCGGGGAGCTGTTTTTT. It translates to CASSLEQTAGDTGELFF.

This chain links TRBV7-8 with TRBJ2-4, with 7 bases identical to TRBD1. Trimming cost V 1 base and J 2 bases; bases outside gene matches: 11. Germline-derived CDR1 and CDR2 are SGHVS and FQNEAQ. CDR3 length equals 18 residues. The CDR3 coding sequence is TGTGCCAGCAGCTTAGGACAGGGCGTTTCAAGGTCCAAAAACATTCAGTACTTC. Translated, it gives CASSLGQGVSRSKNIQYF. The full variable domain, rest sourced from reference TRBV7-8 and TRBJ2-4, is GAGVSQSPRYKVAKRGQDVALRCDPISGHVSLFWYQQALGQGPEFLTYFQNEAQLDKSGLPSDRFFAERPEGSVSTLKIQRTQQEDSAVYLCASSLGQGVSRSKNIQYFGAGTRLSVL.

The chain recombines TRBV6-6 with TRBJ2-3; no clear D gene. From germline, CDR1 is MNHNY and CDR2 SVGAGI (reference sequence). V shed 6 bases and J shed 0 bases, with 7 bases lying between them. The CDR3 runs 13 residues. CDR3: CASRLTSTDTQYF. The CDR3 DNA follows: TGTGCCAGCAGGCTAACTAGCACAGATACGCAGTATTTT.

The V and J genes are TRBV21-1 and TRBJ1-1. TRBV21-1 is a pseudogene segment. The CDR3 runs 13 residues. CDR3 coding DNA: TGTGCCAGCACGGAGGGGGAGTGGCCTGAAGCTTTCTTT. It specifies CASTEGEWPEAFF.

This chain uses TRBV14 with TRBJ1-2, with a possible D match to TRBD1 (6 bases). The CDR3 consists of 13 residues. V was cut by 1 base and J by 4 bases, with 7 bases left in between. Per germline, CDR1 SGHDN and CDR2 FVKESK. This CDR3 reads CASSQAGAYGYTF. The DNA for the CDR3 is TGTGCCAGCAGCCAAGCAGGGGCCTATGGCTACACCTTC.

The chain carries TRBV4-1 and TRBJ2-7; D possibly matches TRBD1 or TRBD2 (5 bases each). The germline CDR1 and CDR2 sequences are MGHRA and YSYEKL. V lost 3 bases and J 3 bases, leaving 15 bases between the germline ends. The CDR3 spans 15 residues. In DNA, the CDR3 is TGCGCCAGCAGCCAGCCGTTGGGGGTCATCTACGAGCAGTACTTC. Encoded protein: CASSQPLGVIYEQYF.

The rearrangement links TRBV29-1 to TRBJ2-2, with a tentative D call TRBD2 (5 bases). The CDR3 has 14 amino acids. V lost 3 bases to trimming and J lost 2 bases, with 10 bases between them. CDR1 and CDR2 from the germline V gene are SQVTM and ANQGSEA. The CDR3 bases are TGCAGCGTTGAGGTGCGGGTTAACACCGGGGAGCTGTTTTTT. Its protein is CSVEVRVNTGELFF.

This chain connects TRBV6-5 to TRBJ2-1; D is unclear. The CDR3 is 11 amino acids. V was cut by 7 bases and J by 6 bases, with 7 bases left in between. Germline CDR1 MNHEY, CDR2 SVGAGI. CDR3 nucleotide sequence: TGTGCCAGCAAAGCGTCCAATGAGCAGTTCTTC. It is translated as CASKASNEQFF.

This clone has only one observation. The V and J genes are TRBV29-1 and TRBJ1-2, with a weak D call TRBD1 (6 bases). This CDR3 spans 13 amino acids. Germline assignment: CDR1 SQVTM and CDR2 ANQGSEA. With 0 bases removed from V and 5 bases from J, the gap between germline ends came to 10 bases. CDR3 loop: CSVEETGYYGYTF. The CDR3 DNA sequence: TGCAGCGTTGAAGAGACAGGTTATTATGGCTACACCTTC.

The sample holds a few counts of this clone. CDR3 sequence reads: CASSPWGGAGSEKLFF. For the CDR3, the DNA is TGTGCCAGCAGCCCCTGGGGGGGGGCCGGTAGTGAAAAACTGTTTTTT. V and J are TRBV7-2 and TRBJ1-4; D may be TRBD1 (6 bases). Per the germline V gene, CDR1 is SGHTA and CDR2 is FQGNSA. The CDR3 consists of 16 residues. The ends were cut back, 5 bases at V and 7 bases at J, with 20 bases in the middle.